This passage covers 21 T cell receptor beta chains from one sample sequenced in a study of blood T cell repertoires in COVID-19. Clones were sequenced by immunoSEQ multiplex PCR, and TCRdb holds only the in-frame ones, with some missing. The data contain under 250,000 clones, roughly 90% of them singletons. Input material: peripheral blood. The source is a man in his sixties with COVID-19, enrolled during active disease.

Concerning this clone itself: One end of the junction is discordant with germline, which a read error may explain. J is TRBJ2-5 and V is TRBV7-7; 13 bases are a match to TRBD2. Germline-derived CDR1 and CDR2 are SSHAT and FNYEAQ (reference sequence). CDR3 length: 16 amino acids. The CDR3 is CASSSRLAGGPETQYF. The CDR3 DNA follows: TGTGCTAGCAGCTCTAGACTAGCGGGGGGCCCAGAGACCCAGTACTTC.

This clone was seen only once. The chain combines TRBV3-1 (or the pseudogene TRBV3-2) with TRBJ1-1; D not resolved. This CDR3 has 13 residues. Looked up from germline, CDR1 is LGHDT and CDR2 is YNNKEL (reference sequence). Trimming stripped 5 bases from V and 1 base from J, with 8 bases between. The CDR3: CASSSYTNTEAFF. CDR3 bases: TGTGCCAGCAGCTCTTACACGAACACTGAAGCTTTCTTT.

The chain employs TRBV28 and TRBJ2-7, with D perhaps matching TRBD1 (5 bases). The germline V gene has CDR1 MDHEN and CDR2 SYDVKM. The V gene lost 2 bases and the J gene lost 6 bases, with 11 bases spanning the gap. This CDR3 contains 13 residues. CDR3 loop: CASSLQGSSEQYF. The CDR3 nucleotides are TGTGCCAGCAGTTTACAGGGCTCTAGCGAGCAGTACTTC.

The genes are TRBV2 and TRBJ2-7, with D unresolved. Germline CDR1 SNHLY, CDR2 FYNNEI. V lost 8 bases and J lost 6, with 20 bases in between. This CDR3 has 14 amino acids. CDR3 DNA: TGTGCCAGCTCTTATGGAGATCAACTTCGCGAGCAGTACTTC. Amino acids: CASSYGDQLREQYF.

This chain connects TRBV2 to TRBJ2-2; the match to TRBD2 covers 11 bases. CDR1 is SNHLY, CDR2 FYNNEI, per germline. The V gene end was trimmed by 6 bases and the J gene end by 4 bases; junction bases not matched to a gene: 1. The CDR3 extends over 14 amino acids. CDR3: CASRLAGATGELFF. CDR3 sequence (DNA): TGTGCCAGCAGACTAGCGGGGGCCACCGGGGAGCTGTTTTTT.

The genes are TRBV28 and TRBJ1-2; weak D call: TRBD1 (5 bases). The CDR3 runs to 14 residues. Germline V gene lookup returns CDR1 MDHEN and CDR2 SYDVKM. V lost 6 bases and J lost 8, with 19 bases in between. CDR3 amino acids: CASSSRGGSGGYTF. The CDR3, as DNA: TGTGCCAGCAGCAGCCGGGGGGGTAGCGGAGGCTACACCTTC.

CDR3 DNA sequence: TGTGCCAGCAGTTTAGGGACAGGGGGGGCTAACTATGGCTACACCTTC. Protein: CASSLGTGGANYGYTF. The chain joins TRBV27 to TRBJ1-2; 11 bases fit TRBD1. CDR3 length: 16 amino acids. V shed 2 bases, J shed 0 bases, and the junction held 2 bases outside the gene matches. Looked up from germline, CDR1 is MNHEY and CDR2 is SMNVEV (reference sequence).

J is TRBJ2-2 and V is TRBV7-2; TRBD2 is a possible D gene (6 bases). This CDR3 has 14 amino acids. The V end was cut by 2 bases, the J end by 7 bases, with 11 bases between. Germline CDR1 SGHTA, CDR2 FQGNSA. CDR3: CASSLFGSIGELFF. The CDR3 DNA reads TGTGCCAGCAGCTTATTCGGGAGTATCGGGGAGCTGTTTTTT.

The rearrangement uses TRBV15 and TRBJ2-1; 8 bases align to TRBD2. V lost 3 bases, J lost 3 bases, and 13 bases stayed unmatched. The CDR3 consists of 18 residues. Per germline, CDR1 LNHNV and CDR2 YYDKDF (reference sequence). CDR3 in amino acids: CATSSLQLLAASYNEQFF. The CDR3 nucleotides are TGTGCCACCAGCAGCCTCCAACTACTAGCGGCAAGCTACAATGAGCAGTTCTTC.

The rearrangement uses TRBV4-2 and TRBJ1-5, with D tentatively TRBD1 (6 bases). The V gene's germline CDR1 is LGHNA and CDR2 YNFKEQ. Trimming shortened V by 3 bases and J by 7 bases, and 19 bases separated the two germline ends. This CDR3 comprises 16 residues. CDR3 nucleotide sequence: TGTGCCAGCAGCCACCCGGGTAGGGGGGGAAACCAGCCCCAGCATTTT. Translation gives CASSHPGRGGNQPQHF.

The chain has TRBV18 and TRBJ2-2, with D possibly TRBD1 on 7 matching bases. Germline CDR1 reads KGHSH; CDR2 reads LQKENI. The germline V and J ends were trimmed by 6 bases and 6 bases, with 23 bases remaining between them. This CDR3 region has 17 residues. The CDR3 region has the DNA TGTGCCAGCTCCCTATTTGAGCACAGGGGAGGATCCGGGGAGCTGTTTTTT. Translating it yields CASSLFEHRGGSGELFF. Variable domain in full (rest from reference TRBV18 and TRBJ2-2): NAGVMQNPRHLVRRRGQEARLRCSPMKGHSHVYWYRQLPEEGLKFMVYLQKENIIDESGMPKERFSAEFPKEGPSILRIQQVVRGDSAAYFCASSLFEHRGGSGELFFGEGSRLTVL.

V gene TRBV6-2 or TRBV6-3 combines with J gene TRBJ1-5, with 9 bases lining up with TRBD1. V gave up 5 bases and J gave up 7 bases; unmatched junction bases: 6. There are 14 residues in the CDR3. Germline CDR1 MNHEY, CDR2 SVGEGT. CDR3 in DNA: TGTGCCAGCAGTACAGGGGGCGCAGTACAGCCCCAGCATTTT. Its translation is CASSTGGAVQPQHF.

The chain is built from TRBV4-2 and TRBJ1-1; D not certain. V lost 5 bases and J 6 bases, leaving 13 bases between the germline ends. Germline assignment: CDR1 LGHNA and CDR2 YNFKEQ. This CDR3 has 13 residues. For the CDR3, the DNA is TGTGCCAGCAGCTTAAATTTGGAGGCTGAAGCTTTCTTT. Its translation is CASSLNLEAEAFF.

The V call is TRBV7-8, the J call TRBJ2-1; 13 bases line up with TRBD2. Germline V gives CDR1 SGHVS, CDR2 FQNEAQ. There are 16 residues in the CDR3. The ends lost 6 bases at V and 2 bases at J; junction bases unmatched: 4. For the CDR3, the DNA is TGTGCCAGCAGTAGGACTAGCGGGAGCACCTACAATGAGCAGTTCTTC. This codes for CASSRTSGSTYNEQFF.

V usage is TRBV19 and J usage is TRBJ2-1; the match to TRBD1 covers 9 bases. The CDR3 spans 15 residues. Germline trimming cut 5 bases from V and 7 bases from J; bases unmatched to any gene: 9. The germline CDR1 and CDR2 sequences are LNHDA and SQIVND (reference sequence). CDR3 coding DNA: TGTGCCAGTAGTCAACAGGGGGCGCCCGGTAATGAGCAGTTCTTC. Translation: CASSQQGAPGNEQFF. The variable domain in full, with the rest retrieved from reference TRBV19 and TRBJ2-1, is DGGITQSPKYLFRKEGQNVTLSCEQNLNHDAMYWYRQDPGQGLRLIYYSQIVNDFQKGDIAEGYSVSREKKESFPLTVTSAQKNPTAFYLCASSQQGAPGNEQFFGPGTRLTVL.

The CDR3 DNA reads as TGTGCCATCAAGGCGGGGGACACAGATACGCAGTATTTT. As protein: CAIKAGDTDTQYF. The chain links TRBV10-3 to TRBJ2-3; 7 bases map to TRBD2. Germline loops: CDR1 ENHRY, CDR2 SYGVKD. The CDR3 has 13 amino acids. V dropped 7 bases and J dropped 2; count of bases not matched to a gene: 3.

The chain is built from TRBV20-1 and TRBJ1-5, with D perhaps matching TRBD1 (5 bases). V was clipped by 3 bases and J by 2 bases, with 11 bases between them. The CDR3 length is 14 residues. CDR1 is DFQATT, CDR2 SNEGSKA, per germline (reference sequence). CDR3 DNA: TGCAGTGCTAGTTCAGGGACTGGCAATCAGCCCCAGCATTTT. This gives the protein CSASSGTGNQPQHF.

V usage is TRBV5-4 and J usage is TRBJ1-2; 9 positions agree with TRBD1. V dropped 4 bases and J dropped 2; count of bases not matched to a gene: 3. Germline CDR1 reads SGHNT; CDR2 reads YYREEE (reference sequence). The CDR3 length is 14 residues. CDR3 loop: CASSTGTGNYGYTF. CDR3 DNA: TGTGCCAGCAGCACCGGGACAGGGAACTATGGCTACACCTTC.

The chain joins TRBV5-6 to TRBJ1-3, with D tentatively TRBD1 (5 bases). The CDR3 sequence is 18 residues long. Germline CDR1 and CDR2: SGHDT and YYEEEE. Trimming pared 0 bases from V and 0 bases from J, leaving 16 bases between. The CDR3 region has the DNA TGTGCCAGCAGCTTGGGGGACGCGGGGATCGGCTCTGGAAACACCATATATTTT. Residues: CASSLGDAGIGSGNTIYF.

The gene calls are TRBV30 and TRBJ1-2; TRBD1 agrees at 7 bases. J was trimmed by 2 bases and V by 4 bases; bases with no gene match: 4. CDR3 size: 13 residues. Per germline, CDR1 GTSNPN and CDR2 SVGIG (reference sequence). As DNA, the CDR3 is TGTGCCTGGAACCCGGGACAGAACTATGGCTACACCTTC. It is translated as CAWNPGQNYGYTF.

This clone was recorded once. The chain has TRBV7-2 and TRBJ1-2, with a possible D match to TRBD1 (6 bases). Between the trimmed V and J ends, which lost 1 base and 8 bases, there was a span of 11 bases. There are 13 residues in the CDR3. Germline V lookup: CDR1 SGHTA, CDR2 FQGNSA. CDR3 DNA sequence: TGTGCCAGCAGCTTAGGAAGACAGGAGGGCTACACCTTC. Translation gives CASSLGRQEGYTF.